These T cell receptor beta chains were read from a single sample in a study of CD8+ T cells in alopecia areata. The protocol was immunoSEQ multiplex PCR, while the TCRdb copy is restricted to in-frame clones and leaves out a portion. The repertoire holds about 97,000 clones, with about two fifths as singletons. Sequences were obtained from CD4+ T cells sorted from blood. These receptors originate from a human donor with alopecia areata. CDR3s leave out the opening cysteine and the closing phenylalanine or tryptophan. A D gene is named only where the DNA matches it firmly.

d_call j_call cdr3_length v_call cdr3_aa
NA TRBJ2-1 11 TRBV7-2 ASSNYLENEQF
NA TRBJ1-1 12 TRBV19 ASSIPGMNTEAF
NA TRBJ1-1 9 TRBV28 ASSLLYEAF
TRBD1 TRBJ2-5 13 TRBV28 ASSSPRTGGETQY
TRBD1 TRBJ2-5 13 TRBV6-5 ASSYPGTGQETQY
NA TRBJ1-5 11 TRBV29-1 SVTRGFNQPQH
NA TRBJ1-5 13 TRBV5-6 ASSTTRVRWMPQH
NA TRBJ2-3 10 TRBV5-1 ASSEQTDTQY
NA TRBJ1-3 9 TRBV29-1 SGSLGNTIY
TRBD2 TRBJ2-3 13 TRBV7-9 ASSFGLAGTDTQY
TRBD1 TRBJ2-5 12 TRBV6-1 ASSAQGSQETQY
NA TRBJ2-5 11 TRBV29-1 SGRRDIQETQY
NA TRBJ2-2 11 TRBV25-1 ASTPDVTGELF
TRBD2 TRBJ2-1 12 TRBV30 AWSVLGLAGAQF
NA TRBJ2-1 13 TRBV5-1 ASRLDPVSYNEQF
TRBD2 TRBJ2-1 13 TRBV2 ASRRLAGSYNEQF
NA TRBJ2-6 13 TRBV4-2 ASSKSNSGANVLT
TRBD1 TRBJ1-1 11 TRBV28 ASSRDRVTEAF
NA TRBJ2-7 11 TRBV30 AWSYSAYYEQY
NA TRBJ2-3 13 TRBV6-6 ASTVDDSSTDTQY
TRBD1 TRBJ2-7 13 TRBV27 ASSFAGGVFYEQY
NA TRBJ2-1 11 TRBV4-1 ASSQVFGNEQF
NA TRBJ1-2 11 TRBV6-5 ASSQDRNYGYT
NA TRBJ2-7 9 TRBV4-1 ASSQRGEQY
NA TRBJ2-3 12 TRBV6-5 ASSLLGSTDTQY
NA TRBJ2-1 13 TRBV7-2 ASSLTPGGHNEQF
TRBD1 TRBJ2-7 11 TRBV2 ASRGQGVYEQY
NA TRBJ2-7 11 TRBV6-1 ASRLIGPYEQY
NA TRBJ1-2 11 TRBV15 ATSRDIEGGYT
NA TRBJ2-3 12 TRBV28 ASSLSGKSDTQY
NA TRBJ1-5 11 TRBV2 ASSFREGQPQH
TRBD2 TRBJ2-1 16 TRBV7-8 ASSLREASGGIYNEQF
NA TRBJ1-2 9 TRBV30 AWARGTGYT